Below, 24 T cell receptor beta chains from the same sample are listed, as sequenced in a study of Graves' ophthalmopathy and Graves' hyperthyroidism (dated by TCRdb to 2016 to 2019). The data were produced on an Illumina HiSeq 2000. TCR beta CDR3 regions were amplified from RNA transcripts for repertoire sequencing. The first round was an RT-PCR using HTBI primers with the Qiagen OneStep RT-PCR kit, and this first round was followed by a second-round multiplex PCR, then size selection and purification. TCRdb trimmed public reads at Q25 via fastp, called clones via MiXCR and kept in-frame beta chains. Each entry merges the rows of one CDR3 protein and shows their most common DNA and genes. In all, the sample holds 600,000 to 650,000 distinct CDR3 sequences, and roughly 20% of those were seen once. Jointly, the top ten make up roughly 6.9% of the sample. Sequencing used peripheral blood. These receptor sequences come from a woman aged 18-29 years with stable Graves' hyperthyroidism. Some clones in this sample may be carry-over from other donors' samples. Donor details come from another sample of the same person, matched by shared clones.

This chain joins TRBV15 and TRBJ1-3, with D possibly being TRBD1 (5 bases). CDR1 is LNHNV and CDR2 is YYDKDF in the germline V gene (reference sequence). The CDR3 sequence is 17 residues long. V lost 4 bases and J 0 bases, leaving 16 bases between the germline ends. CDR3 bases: TGTGCCACCAGCAACCGGGACCTAGCCTTCTCTGGAAACACCATATATTTT. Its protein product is CATSNRDLAFSGNTIYF.

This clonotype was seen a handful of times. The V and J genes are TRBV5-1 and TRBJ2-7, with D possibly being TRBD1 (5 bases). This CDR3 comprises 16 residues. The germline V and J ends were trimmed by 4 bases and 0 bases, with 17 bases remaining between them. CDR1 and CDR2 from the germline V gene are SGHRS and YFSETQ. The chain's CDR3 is CASSPSPTESSYEQYF. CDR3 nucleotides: TGCGCCAGCAGCCCGTCCCCGACAGAGAGCTCCTACGAGCAGTACTTC.

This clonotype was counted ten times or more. Here the CDR3 DNA reads TGTGCCAGCAGGCCGGCTAGCGGGAGGGGGGAGACCCAGTACTTC. Translation: CASRPASGRGETQYF. The chain has TRBV28 and TRBJ2-5, with 12 positions matching TRBD2. This CDR3 region has 15 residues. Germline values: CDR1 MDHEN, CDR2 SYDVKM. Losses at the gene ends were 6 bases for V and 5 bases for J; bases not matched to a gene: 7.

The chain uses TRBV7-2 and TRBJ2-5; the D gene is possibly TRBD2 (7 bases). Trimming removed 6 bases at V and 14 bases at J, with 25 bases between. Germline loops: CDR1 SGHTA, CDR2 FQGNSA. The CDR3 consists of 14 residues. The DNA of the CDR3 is TGTGCCAGCAGAATTCGGGGGGCGGATGGGACCGAATACTTC. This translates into CASRIRGADGTEYF.

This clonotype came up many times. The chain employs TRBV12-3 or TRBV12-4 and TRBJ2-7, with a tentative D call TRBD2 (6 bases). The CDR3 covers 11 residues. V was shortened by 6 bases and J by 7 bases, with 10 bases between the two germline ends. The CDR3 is CASSAGREQYF. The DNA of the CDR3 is TGTGCCAGCAGCGCGGGACGGGAGCAGTACTTC.

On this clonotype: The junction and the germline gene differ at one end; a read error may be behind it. CDR3 in amino acids: CASSWSIGRESFF. Written as DNA, the CDR3 is TGTGCCAGCAGTTGGTCGATAGGACGTGAATCTTTCTTT. This chain joins TRBV6-5 and TRBJ1-1; D not certain. Germline-derived CDR1 and CDR2 are MNHEY and SVGAGI. CDR3 length: 13 residues.

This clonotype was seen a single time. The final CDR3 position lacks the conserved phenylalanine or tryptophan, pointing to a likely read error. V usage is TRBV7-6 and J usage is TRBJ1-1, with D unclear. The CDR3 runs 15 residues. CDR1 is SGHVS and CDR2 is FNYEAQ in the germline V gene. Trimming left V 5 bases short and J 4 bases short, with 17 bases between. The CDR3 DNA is TGTGCCAGCAGCCCCCTCGTCGCGTTTTCCACTGAAGCTTTCTAT. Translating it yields CASSPLVAFSTEAFY.

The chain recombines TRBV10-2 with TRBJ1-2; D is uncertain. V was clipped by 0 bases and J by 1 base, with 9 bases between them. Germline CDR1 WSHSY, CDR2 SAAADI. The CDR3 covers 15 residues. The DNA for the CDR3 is TGCGCCAGCAGTGAGTCATTGCAAGATAACTATGGCTACACCTTC. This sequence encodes CASSESLQDNYGYTF.

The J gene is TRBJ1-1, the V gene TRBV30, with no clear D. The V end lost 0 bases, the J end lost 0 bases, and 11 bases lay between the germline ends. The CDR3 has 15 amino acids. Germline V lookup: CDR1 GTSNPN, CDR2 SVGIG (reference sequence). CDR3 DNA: TGTGCCTGGAGTGTAGCTGGCAATTTGAACACTGAAGCTTTCTTT. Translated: CAWSVAGNLNTEAFF.

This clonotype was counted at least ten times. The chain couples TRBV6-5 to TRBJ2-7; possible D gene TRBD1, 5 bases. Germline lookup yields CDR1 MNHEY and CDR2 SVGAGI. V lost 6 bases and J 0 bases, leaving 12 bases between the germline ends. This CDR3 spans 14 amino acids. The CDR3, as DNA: TGTGCCAGCAGGTACCTAGGGGACTCCTACGAGCAGTACTTC. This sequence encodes CASRYLGDSYEQYF.

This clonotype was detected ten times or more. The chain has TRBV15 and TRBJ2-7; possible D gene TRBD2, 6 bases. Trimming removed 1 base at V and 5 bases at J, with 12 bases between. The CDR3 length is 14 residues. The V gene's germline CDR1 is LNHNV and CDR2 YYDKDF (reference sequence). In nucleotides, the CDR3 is TGTGCCACCAGCAGAGCGGGACTGCCTAACGAGCAGTACTTC. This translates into CATSRAGLPNEQYF.

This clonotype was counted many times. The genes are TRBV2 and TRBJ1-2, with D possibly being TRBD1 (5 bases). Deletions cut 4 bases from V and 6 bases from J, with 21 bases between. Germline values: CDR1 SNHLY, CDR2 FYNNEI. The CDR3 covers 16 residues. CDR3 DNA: TGTGCCAGCAGTGTCAGTTTCGTGGGGCAGAAGAATGGCTACACCTTC. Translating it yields CASSVSFVGQKNGYTF.

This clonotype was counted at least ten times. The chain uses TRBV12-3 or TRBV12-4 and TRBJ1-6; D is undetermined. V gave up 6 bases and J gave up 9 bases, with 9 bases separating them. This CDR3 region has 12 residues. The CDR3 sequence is CASSHHGSPLHF. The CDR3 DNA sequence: TGTGCCAGCAGCCACCACGGTTCACCCCTCCACTTT.

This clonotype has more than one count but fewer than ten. The DNA for the CDR3 is TGTGCCAGCAGCCAAGGCGGGGTGAGCTCCTACGAGCAGTACTTC. This encodes CASSQGGVSSYEQYF. The rearrangement uses TRBV3-1 and TRBJ2-7, with D perhaps TRBD2 (6 bases). Looked up from germline, CDR1 is LGHDT and CDR2 is YNNKEL (reference sequence). V was clipped by 1 base and J by 0 bases, with 10 bases between them. The CDR3 has 15 residues.

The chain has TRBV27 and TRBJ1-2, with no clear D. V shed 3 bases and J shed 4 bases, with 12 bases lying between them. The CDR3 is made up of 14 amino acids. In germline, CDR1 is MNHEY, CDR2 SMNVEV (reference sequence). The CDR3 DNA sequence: TGTGCCAGCAGTTTGTCGGAAGGGATCTATGGCTACACCTTC. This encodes CASSLSEGIYGYTF.

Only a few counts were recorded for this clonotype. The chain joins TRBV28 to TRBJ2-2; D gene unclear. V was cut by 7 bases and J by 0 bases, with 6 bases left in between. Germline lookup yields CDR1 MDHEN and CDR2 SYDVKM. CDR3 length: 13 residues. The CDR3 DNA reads TGTGCCAGCACCCAGACGAACACCGGGGAGCTGTTTTTT. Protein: CASTQTNTGELFF. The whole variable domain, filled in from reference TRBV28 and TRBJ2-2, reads DVKVTQSSRYLVKRTGEKVFLECVQDMDHENMFWYRQDPGLGLRLIYFSYDVKMKEKGDIPEGYSVSREKKERFSLILESASTNQTSMYLCASTQTNTGELFFGEGSRLTVL.

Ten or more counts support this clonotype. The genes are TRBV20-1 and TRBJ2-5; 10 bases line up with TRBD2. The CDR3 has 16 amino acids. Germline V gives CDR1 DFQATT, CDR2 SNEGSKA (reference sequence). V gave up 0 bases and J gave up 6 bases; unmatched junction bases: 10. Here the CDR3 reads CSARDVGVAGGKTQYF. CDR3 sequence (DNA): TGCAGTGCTAGAGATGTTGGAGTAGCGGGGGGCAAGACCCAGTACTTC.

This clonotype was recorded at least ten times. The CDR3 DNA reads as TGCGCCAGCAGCGAGGGACAGGGTGAAGCTTTCTTT. This gives the protein CASSEGQGEAFF. The V call is TRBV5-1, the J call TRBJ1-1, with TRBD1 matching 9 bases. Per the germline V gene, CDR1 is SGHRS and CDR2 is YFSETQ. The CDR3 totals 12 residues. V shed 4 bases, J shed 7 bases, and the junction held 2 bases outside the gene matches.

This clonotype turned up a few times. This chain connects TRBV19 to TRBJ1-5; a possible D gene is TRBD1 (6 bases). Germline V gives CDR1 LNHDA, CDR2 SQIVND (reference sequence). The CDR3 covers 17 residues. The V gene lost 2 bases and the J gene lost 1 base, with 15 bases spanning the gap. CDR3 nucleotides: TGTGCCAGTAGTATATTCTCCGGGGGGGGCAGCAATCAGCCCCAGCATTTT. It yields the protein CASSIFSGGGSNQPQHF.

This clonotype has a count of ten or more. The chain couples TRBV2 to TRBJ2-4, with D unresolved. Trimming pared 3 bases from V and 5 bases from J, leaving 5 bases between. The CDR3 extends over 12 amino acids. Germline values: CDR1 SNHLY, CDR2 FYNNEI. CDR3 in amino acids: CASSDLENIQYF. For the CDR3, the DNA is TGTGCCAGCAGTGATCTTGAAAACATTCAGTACTTC.

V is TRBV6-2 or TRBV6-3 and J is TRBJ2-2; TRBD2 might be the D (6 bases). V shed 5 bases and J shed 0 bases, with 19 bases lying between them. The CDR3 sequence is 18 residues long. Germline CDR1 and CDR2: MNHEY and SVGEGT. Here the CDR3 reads CASSRTSRRTSNTGELFF. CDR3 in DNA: TGTGCCAGCAGTCGTACTAGCAGGCGAACGTCGAACACCGGGGAGCTGTTTTTT.

The DNA for the CDR3 is TGTGCCAGCAACAGACTAGGGGGCCTCTACGAGCAGTACTTC. Translating it yields CASNRLGGLYEQYF. The gene calls are TRBV7-2 and TRBJ2-7, with D perhaps matching TRBD1 (7 bases). V shed 7 bases and J shed 3 bases, with 16 bases lying between them. Per the germline V gene, CDR1 is SGHTA and CDR2 is FQGNSA. The CDR3 is made up of 14 amino acids.

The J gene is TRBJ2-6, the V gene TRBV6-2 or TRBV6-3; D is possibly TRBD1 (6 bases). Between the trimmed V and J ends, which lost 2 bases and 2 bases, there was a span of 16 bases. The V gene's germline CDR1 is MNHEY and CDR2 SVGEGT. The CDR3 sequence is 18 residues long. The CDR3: CASSYVEAGEAGANVLTF. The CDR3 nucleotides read TGTGCCAGCAGTTACGTGGAGGCAGGGGAAGCTGGGGCCAACGTCCTGACTTTC.

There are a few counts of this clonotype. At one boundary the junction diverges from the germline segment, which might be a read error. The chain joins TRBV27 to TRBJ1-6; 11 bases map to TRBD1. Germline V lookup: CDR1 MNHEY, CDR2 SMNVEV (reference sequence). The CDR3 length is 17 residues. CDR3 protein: CASSRRTGGSHNSPLHF. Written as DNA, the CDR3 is TGTGCCAGCAGCCGGAGGACAGGGGGCTCCCATAATTCACCCCTCCACTTT.